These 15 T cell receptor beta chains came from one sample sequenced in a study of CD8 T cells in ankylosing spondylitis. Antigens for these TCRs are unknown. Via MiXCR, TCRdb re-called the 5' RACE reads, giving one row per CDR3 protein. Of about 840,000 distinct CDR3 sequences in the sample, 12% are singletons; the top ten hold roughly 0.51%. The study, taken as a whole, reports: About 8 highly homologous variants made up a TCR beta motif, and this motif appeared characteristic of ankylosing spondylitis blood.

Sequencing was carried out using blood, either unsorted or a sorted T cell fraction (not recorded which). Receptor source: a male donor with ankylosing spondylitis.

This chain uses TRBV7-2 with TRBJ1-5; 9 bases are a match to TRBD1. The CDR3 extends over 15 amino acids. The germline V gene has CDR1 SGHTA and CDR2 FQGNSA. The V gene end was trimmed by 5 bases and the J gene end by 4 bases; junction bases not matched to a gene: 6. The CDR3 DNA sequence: TGTGCCAGCAGCCCCAACGGACAGGGGAATCAGCCCCAGCATTTT. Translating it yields CASSPNGQGNQPQHF.

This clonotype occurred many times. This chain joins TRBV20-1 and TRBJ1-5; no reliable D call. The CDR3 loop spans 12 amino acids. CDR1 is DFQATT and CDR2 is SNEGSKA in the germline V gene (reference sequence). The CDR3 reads CSVISGNQPQHF. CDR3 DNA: TGCAGCGTCATCAGTGGTAATCAGCCCCAGCATTTT.

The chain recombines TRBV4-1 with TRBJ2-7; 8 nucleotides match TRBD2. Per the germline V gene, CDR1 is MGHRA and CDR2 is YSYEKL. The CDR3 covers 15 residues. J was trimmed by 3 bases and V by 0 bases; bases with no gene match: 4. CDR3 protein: CASSQDVAGGYEQYF. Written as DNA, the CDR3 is TGCGCCAGCAGCCAAGACGTGGCGGGGGGCTACGAGCAGTACTTC.

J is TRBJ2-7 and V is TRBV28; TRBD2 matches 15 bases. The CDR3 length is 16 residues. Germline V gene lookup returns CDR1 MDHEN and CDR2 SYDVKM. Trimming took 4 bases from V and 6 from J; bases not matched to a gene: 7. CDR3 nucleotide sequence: TGTGCCAGCAGTTGGACTAGCGGGAGGGGGAAGAGCGAGCAGTACTTC. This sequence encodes CASSWTSGRGKSEQYF.

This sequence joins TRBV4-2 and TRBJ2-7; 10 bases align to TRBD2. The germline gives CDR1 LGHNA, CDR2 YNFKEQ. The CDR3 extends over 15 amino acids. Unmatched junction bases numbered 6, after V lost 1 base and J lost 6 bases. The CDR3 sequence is CASSQGVASGSEQYF. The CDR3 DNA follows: TGTGCCAGCAGCCAAGGGGTGGCTAGCGGGAGCGAGCAGTACTTC.

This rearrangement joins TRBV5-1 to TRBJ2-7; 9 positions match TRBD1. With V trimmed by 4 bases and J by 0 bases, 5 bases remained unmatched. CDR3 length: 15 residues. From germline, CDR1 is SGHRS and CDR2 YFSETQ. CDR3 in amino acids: CASSPTGGSSYEQYF. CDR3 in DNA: TGCGCCAGCAGCCCGACAGGGGGTTCCTCCTACGAGCAGTACTTC.

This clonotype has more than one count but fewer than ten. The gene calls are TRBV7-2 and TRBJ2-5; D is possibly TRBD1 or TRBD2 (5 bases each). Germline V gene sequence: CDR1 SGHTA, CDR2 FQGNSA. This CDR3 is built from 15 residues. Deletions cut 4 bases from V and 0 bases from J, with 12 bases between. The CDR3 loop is CASSSPGRYQETQYF. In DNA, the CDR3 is TGTGCCAGCAGCTCGCCGGGACGGTACCAAGAGACCCAGTACTTC.

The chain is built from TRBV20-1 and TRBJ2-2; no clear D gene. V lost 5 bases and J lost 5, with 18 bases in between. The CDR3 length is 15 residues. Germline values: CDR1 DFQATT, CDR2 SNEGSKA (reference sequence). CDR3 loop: CSAGQASRPTGELFF. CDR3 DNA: TGCAGTGCTGGCCAGGCGAGCAGGCCGACCGGGGAGCTGTTTTTT.

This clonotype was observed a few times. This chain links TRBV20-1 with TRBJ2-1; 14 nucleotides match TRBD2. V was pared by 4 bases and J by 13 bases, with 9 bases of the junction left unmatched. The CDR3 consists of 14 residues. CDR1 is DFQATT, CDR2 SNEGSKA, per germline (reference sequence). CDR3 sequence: CSATKTSGRAVQFF. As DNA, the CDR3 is TGCAGTGCTACTAAGACTAGCGGGAGGGCAGTTCAGTTCTTC.

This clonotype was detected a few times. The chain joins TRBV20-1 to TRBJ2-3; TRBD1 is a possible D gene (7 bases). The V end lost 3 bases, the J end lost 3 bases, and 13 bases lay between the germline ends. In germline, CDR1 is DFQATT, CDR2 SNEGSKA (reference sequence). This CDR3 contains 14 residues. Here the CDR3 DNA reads TGCAGTGCTAGCGACAGGGCGGGGACAGATACGCAGTATTTT. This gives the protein CSASDRAGTDTQYF.

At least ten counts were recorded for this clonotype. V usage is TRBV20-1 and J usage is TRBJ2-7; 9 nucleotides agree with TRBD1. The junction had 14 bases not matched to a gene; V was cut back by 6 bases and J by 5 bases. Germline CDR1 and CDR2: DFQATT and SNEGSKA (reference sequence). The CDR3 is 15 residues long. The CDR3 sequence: CSATSGTGRVDEQYF. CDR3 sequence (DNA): TGCAGTGCCACCTCCGGGACAGGGCGCGTGGACGAGCAGTACTTC.

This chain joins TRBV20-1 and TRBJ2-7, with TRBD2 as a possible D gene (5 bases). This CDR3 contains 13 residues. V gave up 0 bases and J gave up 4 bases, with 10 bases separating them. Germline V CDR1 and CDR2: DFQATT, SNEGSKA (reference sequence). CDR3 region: CSARDGGLYEQYF. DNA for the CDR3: TGCAGTGCTAGAGATGGAGGTTTGTACGAGCAGTACTTC.

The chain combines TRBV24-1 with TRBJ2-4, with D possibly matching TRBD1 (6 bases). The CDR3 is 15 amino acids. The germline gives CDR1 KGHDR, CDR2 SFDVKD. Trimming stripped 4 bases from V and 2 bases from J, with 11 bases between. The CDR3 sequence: CATSDARGSKNIQYF. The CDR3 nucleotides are TGTGCCACCAGTGACGCCAGGGGATCCAAAAACATTCAGTACTTC.

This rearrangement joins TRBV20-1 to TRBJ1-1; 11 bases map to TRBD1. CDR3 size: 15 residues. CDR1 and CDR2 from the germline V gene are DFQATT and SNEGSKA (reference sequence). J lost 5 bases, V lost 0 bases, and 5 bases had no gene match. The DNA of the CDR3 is TGCAGTGCTAGAGACAGGACAGGGGGCCGTACTGAAGCTTTCTTT. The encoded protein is CSARDRTGGRTEAFF.

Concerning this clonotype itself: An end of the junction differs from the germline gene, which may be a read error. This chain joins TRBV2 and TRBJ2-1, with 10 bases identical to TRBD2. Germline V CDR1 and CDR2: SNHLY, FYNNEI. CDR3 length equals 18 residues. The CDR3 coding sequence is TGTACCAGCAGTCTACCAACAATAGCGGGAGGTAGTTTGAATGAGCAGTTCTTC. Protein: CTSSLPTIAGGSLNEQFF.